Following are 21 T cell receptor beta chains from one sample sequenced in a study of post-analysis software for immune sequencing data. Antigens for these TCRs are unknown. Study observations and caveats: In patients, about 5 TRBV segments were more frequent than in controls, with TRBV5-6, TRBV5-1 and TRBV20-1 among them.

Every TCR beta cDNA library bore unique molecular identifiers. One entry per CDR3 protein, called by TCRdb with MiXCR from the PCR reads. The sample has 600,000 to 750,000 distinct CDR3 sequences; around 64% are singletons. The sequenced sample was blood. The receptors were sampled from a girl aged 2 to 9 with multiple sclerosis.

This clonotype was detected only once. The chain combines TRBV7-9 with TRBJ2-1; 9 bases match TRBD1. Per germline, CDR1 SEHNR and CDR2 FQNEAQ (reference sequence). There are 15 residues in the CDR3. The ends lost 4 bases at V and 9 bases at J; junction bases unmatched: 10. The CDR3 DNA sequence: TGTGCCAGCAGCTCAGAGGGGACAGGGACGGGTGAGCAGTTCTTC. Protein product: CASSSEGTGTGEQFF.

This clonotype came up once. The CDR3 loop reads CASSLAKGGNEQFF. CDR3 bases: TGCGCCAGCAGCTTGGCCAAAGGGGGCAATGAGCAGTTCTTC. The chain employs TRBV5-1 and TRBJ2-1, with D maybe TRBD1 (6 bases). The ends were cut back, 0 bases at V and 6 bases at J, with 10 bases in the middle. Germline V gene lookup returns CDR1 SGHRS and CDR2 YFSETQ. The CDR3 is made up of 14 amino acids.

This rearrangement joins TRBV12-3 or TRBV12-4 to TRBJ2-1; a possible D gene is TRBD2 (6 bases). The CDR3 runs to 14 residues. V was cut by 6 bases and J by 2 bases, with 11 bases left in between. CDR3: CASRGTAAYNEQFF. The CDR3, as DNA: TGTGCCAGCAGAGGGACTGCTGCCTACAATGAGCAGTTCTTC.

V and J are TRBV6-6 and TRBJ1-2, with D uncertain. This CDR3 comprises 13 residues. Between the trimmed V and J ends, which lost 7 bases and 1 base, there was a span of 10 bases. In germline, CDR1 is MNHNY, CDR2 SVGAGI (reference sequence). CDR3 loop: CASTAGINYGYTF. CDR3 DNA sequence: TGTGCCAGCACCGCGGGAATTAACTATGGCTACACCTTC.

This chain links TRBV7-9 with TRBJ2-1, with D unresolved. From germline, CDR1 is SEHNR and CDR2 FQNEAQ (reference sequence). Trimming stripped 1 base from V and 7 bases from J, with 8 bases between. This CDR3 spans 13 amino acids. This chain's CDR3 is CASSLDTRNEQFF. The CDR3 nucleotides read TGTGCCAGCAGCTTAGATACGAGGAATGAGCAGTTCTTC. The whole variable domain, remainder taken from reference TRBV7-9 and TRBJ2-1, is DTGVSQNPRHKITKRGQNVTFRCDPISEHNRLYWYRQTLGQGPEFLTYFQNEAQLEKSRLLSDRFSAERPKGSFSTLEIQRTEQGDSAMYLCASSLDTRNEQFFGPGTRLTVL.

This clonotype occurred a few times. The CDR3: CSVVWRSQETQYF. The CDR3 DNA is TGCAGCGTTGTATGGCGGAGCCAAGAGACCCAGTACTTC. V and J are TRBV29-1 and TRBJ2-5; no firm D call. The V gene lost 4 bases and the J gene lost 1 base, with 10 bases spanning the gap. This CDR3 comprises 13 residues. CDR1 is SQVTM and CDR2 is ANQGSEA in the germline V gene.

The table lists this clonotype with a few counts. The chain employs TRBV7-9 and TRBJ2-7; TRBD1 matches 7 bases. The J call may be mistaken, given a closer DNA end match to TRBJ2-4. This CDR3 contains 14 residues. Germline V gene sequence: CDR1 SEHNR, CDR2 FQNEAQ (reference sequence). CDR3 bases: TGTGCCAGCAGCTCCGACAGGGAGAGGGACATTCAGTACTTC. Translating it yields CASSSDRERDIQYF.

This clonotype has only a few counts. CDR3 in DNA: TGCAGCGCCGGGACTAGCGCCCTCAATGAGCAGTTCTTC. This encodes CSAGTSALNEQFF. This chain connects TRBV29-1 to TRBJ2-1; TRBD2 matches 10 bases. This CDR3 is built from 13 residues. Germline trimming cut 7 bases from V and 6 bases from J; bases unmatched to any gene: 6. Germline values: CDR1 SQVTM, CDR2 ANQGSEA.

The gene calls are TRBV12-3 or TRBV12-4 and TRBJ1-5, with D perhaps matching TRBD1 (5 bases). The CDR3 length is 14 residues. The V and J ends lost 6 bases and 3 bases respectively, with 12 bases between them. The chain's CDR3 is CASSGGGPNQPQHF. Here the CDR3 DNA reads TGTGCCAGCAGCGGGGGGGGTCCCAATCAGCCCCAGCATTTT.

This clonotype occurred a few times. The gene calls are TRBV12-3 or TRBV12-4 and TRBJ2-1; the match to TRBD2 covers 9 bases. CDR3 length equals 15 residues. V lost 5 bases, J lost 9 bases, and 11 bases stayed unmatched. CDR3 nucleotide sequence: TGTGCCAGCAGTACCTATAGCGGGGGTGGACTTGAGCAGTTCTTC. Translating gives CASSTYSGGGLEQFF.

This sequence joins TRBV10-3 and TRBJ2-3; D is undetermined. Trimming cost V 4 bases and J 6 bases, with 11 bases left between them. The germline V gene has CDR1 ENHRY and CDR2 SYGVKD. This CDR3 spans 13 amino acids. The CDR3 DNA reads TGTGCCATCAGTGGTTCAGGAAGGGATACGCAGTATTTT. It translates to CAISGSGRDTQYF.

The V call is TRBV7-6, the J call TRBJ1-2, with D maybe TRBD1 (6 bases). Germline V CDR1 and CDR2: SGHVS, FNYEAQ. The CDR3 runs to 16 residues. The germline V and J ends were trimmed by 3 bases and 8 bases, with 22 bases remaining between them. In DNA, the CDR3 is TGTGCCAGCAGCTTTGGTACTAACGCAGGGGATGTAGGCTACACCTTC. This codes for CASSFGTNAGDVGYTF. Full variable domain (rest looked up from reference TRBV7-6 and TRBJ1-2): GAGVSQSPRYKVTKRGQDVALRCDPISGHVSLYWYRQALGQGPEFLTYFNYEAQQDKSGLPNDRFSAERPEGSISTLTIQRTEQRDSAMYRCASSFGTNAGDVGYTFGSGTRLTVV.

The V gene is TRBV5-1, the J gene TRBJ2-5; D unresolved. The CDR3 contains 13 residues. Per germline, CDR1 SGHRS and CDR2 YFSETQ. V dropped 1 base and J dropped 5 bases, with 9 bases sitting between them. The CDR3: CASSLQVLETQYF. The DNA for the CDR3 is TGCGCCAGCAGCTTGCAGGTACTGGAGACCCAGTACTTC.

The gene calls are TRBV7-2 and TRBJ2-7; tentatively, D is TRBD1 or TRBD2 (5 bases each). Trimming removed 5 bases from V and 0 bases from J, with 14 bases in between. In germline, CDR1 is SGHTA, CDR2 FQGNSA. The CDR3 contains 15 residues. CDR3 sequence: CASSPPWGSSYEQYF. CDR3 DNA: TGTGCCAGCAGCCCACCGTGGGGGAGCTCCTACGAGCAGTACTTC.

The table lists this clonotype with many counts. This chain uses TRBV6-4 with TRBJ2-3, with 11 bases lining up with TRBD2. Germline V gives CDR1 MRHNA, CDR2 SNTAGT. V lost 3 bases, J lost 4 bases, and 0 bases stayed unmatched. The CDR3 extends over 14 amino acids. In nucleotides, the CDR3 is TGTGCCAGCAGTGAACTAGCGGGAGCAGATACGCAGTATTTT. This sequence encodes CASSELAGADTQYF.

The chain uses TRBV6-5 and TRBJ1-2; tentatively, D is TRBD1 (6 bases). The CDR3 has 13 amino acids. V shed 6 bases and J shed 4 bases, with 12 bases lying between them. Germline V gene lookup returns CDR1 MNHEY and CDR2 SVGAGI. CDR3 sequence reads: CASRAGAPYGYTF. CDR3 coding DNA: TGTGCCAGCAGGGCAGGGGCCCCCTATGGCTACACCTTC.

This clonotype has just a few counts. The chain is built from TRBV5-5 and TRBJ2-1, with a possible D match to TRBD1 (6 bases). Germline V gene sequence: CDR1 SGHKS, CDR2 YYEKEE (reference sequence). There are 15 residues in the CDR3. The ends were cut back, 1 base at V and 2 bases at J, with 10 bases in the middle. The CDR3 loop reads CASSLRQGTYNEQFF. In nucleotides, the CDR3 is TGTGCCAGCAGCTTGCGGCAGGGGACCTACAATGAGCAGTTCTTC.

CDR3 amino acids: CSARGDVTDTQYF. CDR3 DNA: TGCAGTGCTAGAGGTGACGTTACAGATACGCAGTATTTT. The genes are TRBV20-1 and TRBJ2-3; D gene unclear. Trimming removed 1 base at V and 3 bases at J, with 8 bases between. Germline lookup yields CDR1 DFQATT and CDR2 SNEGSKA (reference sequence). The CDR3 runs to 13 residues.

The chain links TRBV4-2 to TRBJ2-1; D remains ambiguous. This CDR3 is built from 13 residues. The germline V gene has CDR1 LGHNA and CDR2 YNFKEQ. The V end lost 0 bases, the J end lost 9 bases, and 9 bases lay between the germline ends. The CDR3 DNA follows: TGTGCCAGCAGCCAAGAGCCTATGGGTGAGCAGTTCTTC. Translation: CASSQEPMGEQFF.

J is TRBJ1-5 and V is TRBV6-6, with a possible D match to TRBD1 (6 bases). The CDR3 covers 17 residues. From germline, CDR1 is MNHNY and CDR2 SVGAGI (reference sequence). The ends were cut back, 0 bases at V and 4 bases at J, with 16 bases in the middle. The CDR3 protein is CASSYSMSPRGNQPQHF. In DNA form, the CDR3 reads TGTGCCAGCAGTTACTCGATGTCCCCCAGGGGAAATCAGCCCCAGCATTTT.

The chain carries TRBV5-1 and TRBJ2-1; TRBD2 aligns across 13 bases. This CDR3 has 14 residues. J was trimmed by 9 bases and V by 4 bases; bases with no gene match: 4. Germline V gene sequence: CDR1 SGHRS, CDR2 YFSETQ. CDR3 nucleotides: TGCGCCAGCAGCGGGGGACTAGCGGGAACTGAGCAGTTCTTC. Translating gives CASSGGLAGTEQFF.